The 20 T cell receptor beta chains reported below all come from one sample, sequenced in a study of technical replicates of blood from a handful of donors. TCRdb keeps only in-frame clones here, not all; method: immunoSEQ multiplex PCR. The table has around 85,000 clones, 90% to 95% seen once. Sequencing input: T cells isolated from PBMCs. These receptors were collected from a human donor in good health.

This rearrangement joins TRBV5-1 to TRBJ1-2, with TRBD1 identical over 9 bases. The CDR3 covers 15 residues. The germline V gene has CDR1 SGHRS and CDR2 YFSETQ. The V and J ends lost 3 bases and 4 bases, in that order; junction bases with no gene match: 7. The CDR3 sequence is CASSSAGQGGYGYTF. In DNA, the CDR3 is TGCGCCAGCAGCTCGGCGGGACAGGGTGGCTATGGCTACACCTTC. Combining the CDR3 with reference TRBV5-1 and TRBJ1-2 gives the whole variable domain KAGVTQTPRYLIKTRGQQVTLSCSPISGHRSVSWYQQTPGQGLQFLFEYFSETQRNKGNFPGRFSGRQFSNSRSEMNVSTLELGDSALYLCASSSAGQGGYGYTFGSGTRLTVV.

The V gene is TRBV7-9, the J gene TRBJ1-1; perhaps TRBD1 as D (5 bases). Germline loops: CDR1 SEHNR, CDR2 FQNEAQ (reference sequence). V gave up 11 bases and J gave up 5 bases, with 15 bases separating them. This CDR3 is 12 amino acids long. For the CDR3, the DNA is TGTGCCGACAGCCTGACGGTGACTGAAGCTTTCTTT. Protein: CADSLTVTEAFF.

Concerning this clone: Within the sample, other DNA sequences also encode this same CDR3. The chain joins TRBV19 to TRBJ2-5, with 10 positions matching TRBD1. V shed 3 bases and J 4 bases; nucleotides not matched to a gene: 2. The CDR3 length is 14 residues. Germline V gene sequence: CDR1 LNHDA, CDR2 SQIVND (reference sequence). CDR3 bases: TGTGCCAGTAGTATTAGGACAGGGGGAGAGACCCAGTACTTC. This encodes CASSIRTGGETQYF.

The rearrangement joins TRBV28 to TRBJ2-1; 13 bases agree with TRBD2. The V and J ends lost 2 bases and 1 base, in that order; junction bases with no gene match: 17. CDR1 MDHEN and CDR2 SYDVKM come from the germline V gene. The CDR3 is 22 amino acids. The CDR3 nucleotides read TGTGCCAGCAGTTTACTGGGAAGGTGGACTAGCGGGAGTACAGGATCCTACAATGAGCAGTTCTTC. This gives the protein CASSLLGRWTSGSTGSYNEQFF.

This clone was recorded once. The CDR3 nucleotides read TGCGCCAGCAGCCAAGATGGGAGAGGACCTCAAGAGACCCAGTACTTC. Its translation is CASSQDGRGPQETQYF. V is TRBV4-1 and J is TRBJ2-5, with a weak D call TRBD2 (5 bases). CDR1 and CDR2 from the germline V gene are MGHRA and YSYEKL. Trimming cost V 0 bases and J 2 bases, with 13 bases left between them. The CDR3 contains 16 residues.

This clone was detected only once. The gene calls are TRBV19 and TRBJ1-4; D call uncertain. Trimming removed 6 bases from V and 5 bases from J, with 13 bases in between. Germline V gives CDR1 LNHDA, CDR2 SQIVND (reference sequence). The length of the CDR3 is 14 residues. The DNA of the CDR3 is TGTGCCAGTAGAGCGGTTGGACTCAATGAAAAACTGTTTTTT. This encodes CASRAVGLNEKLFF.

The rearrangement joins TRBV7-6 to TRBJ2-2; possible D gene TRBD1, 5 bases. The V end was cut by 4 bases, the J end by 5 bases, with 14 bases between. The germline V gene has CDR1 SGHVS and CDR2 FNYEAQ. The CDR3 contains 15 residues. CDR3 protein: CASSYGPQGTGELFF. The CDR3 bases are TGTGCCAGCAGCTACGGACCCCAGGGAACCGGGGAGCTGTTTTTT.

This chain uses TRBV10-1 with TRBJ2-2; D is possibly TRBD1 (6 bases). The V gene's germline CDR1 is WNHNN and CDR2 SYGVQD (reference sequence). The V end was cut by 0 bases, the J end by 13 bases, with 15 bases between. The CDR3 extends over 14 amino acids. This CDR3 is CASSESSLSTGLFF. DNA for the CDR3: TGCGCCAGCAGTGAGTCTTCATTGTCGACAGGGCTGTTTTTT.

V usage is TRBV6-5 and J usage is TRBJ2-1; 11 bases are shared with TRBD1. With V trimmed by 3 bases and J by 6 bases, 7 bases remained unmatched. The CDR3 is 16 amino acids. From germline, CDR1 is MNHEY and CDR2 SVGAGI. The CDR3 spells CASSYGTGGRGNEQFF. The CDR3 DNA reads TGTGCCAGCAGTTATGGGACAGGGGGGAGAGGCAATGAGCAGTTCTTC.

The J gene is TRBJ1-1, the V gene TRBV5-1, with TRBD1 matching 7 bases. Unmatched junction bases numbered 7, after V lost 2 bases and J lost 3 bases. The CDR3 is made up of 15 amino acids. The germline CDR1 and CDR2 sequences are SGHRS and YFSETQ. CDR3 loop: CASSLTGQAYTEAFF. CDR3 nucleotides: TGCGCCAGCAGCTTAACCGGACAGGCCTACACTGAAGCTTTCTTT.

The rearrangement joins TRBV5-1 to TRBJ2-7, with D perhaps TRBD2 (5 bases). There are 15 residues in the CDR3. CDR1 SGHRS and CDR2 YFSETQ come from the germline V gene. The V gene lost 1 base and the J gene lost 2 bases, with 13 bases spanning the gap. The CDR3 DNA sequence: TGCGCCAGCAGCTTGCGAAGCGGACTGGCCTACGAGCAGTACTTC. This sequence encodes CASSLRSGLAYEQYF.

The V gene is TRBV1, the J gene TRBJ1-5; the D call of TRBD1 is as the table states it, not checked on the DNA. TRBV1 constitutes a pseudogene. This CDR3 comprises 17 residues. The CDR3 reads CTSSPGDDSNSNQPQHF. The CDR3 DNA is TGCACCAGCAGCCCTGGTGACGACAGTAATAGCAATCAGCCCCAGCATTTT.

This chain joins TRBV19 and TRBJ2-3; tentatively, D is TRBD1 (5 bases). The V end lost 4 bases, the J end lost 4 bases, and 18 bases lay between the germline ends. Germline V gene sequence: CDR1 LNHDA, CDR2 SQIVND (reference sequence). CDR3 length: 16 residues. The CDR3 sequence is CASSNNDRVQADTQYF. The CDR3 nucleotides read TGTGCCAGTAGTAACAATGACAGAGTACAGGCAGATACGCAGTATTTT.

CDR3 sequence reads: CASSIDIGQGLISNQPQHF. CDR3 coding DNA: TGTGCCAGTAGTATAGATATCGGACAGGGCCTAATAAGCAATCAGCCCCAGCATTTT. J is TRBJ1-5 and V is TRBV19, with TRBD1 identical over 8 bases. Germline trimming cut 0 bases from V and 1 base from J; bases unmatched to any gene: 11. The CDR3 consists of 19 residues. From germline, CDR1 is LNHDA and CDR2 SQIVND (reference sequence).

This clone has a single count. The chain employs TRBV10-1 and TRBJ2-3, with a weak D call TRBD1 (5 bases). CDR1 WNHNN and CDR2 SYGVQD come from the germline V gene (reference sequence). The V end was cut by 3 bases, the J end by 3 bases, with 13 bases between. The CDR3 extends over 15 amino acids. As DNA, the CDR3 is TGCGCCAGCAGTGAATCAGGGAAGGGGACAGATACGCAGTATTTT. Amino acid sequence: CASSESGKGTDTQYF.

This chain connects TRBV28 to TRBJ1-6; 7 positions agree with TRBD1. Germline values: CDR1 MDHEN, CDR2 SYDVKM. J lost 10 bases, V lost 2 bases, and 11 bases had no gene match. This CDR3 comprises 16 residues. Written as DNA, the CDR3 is TGTGCCAGCAGTTTAGGGGACAGCCGAAGGTTCTCACCCCTCCACTTT. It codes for CASSLGDSRRFSPLHF. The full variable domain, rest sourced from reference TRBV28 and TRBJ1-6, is DVKVTQSSRYLVKRTGEKVFLECVQDMDHENMFWYRQDPGLGLRLIYFSYDVKMKEKGDIPEGYSVSREKKERFSLILESASTNQTSMYLCASSLGDSRRFSPLHFGNGTRLTVT.

Here the CDR3 DNA reads TGCAGCGTTGGGGGCCCTAGCGGGGGGGCCGATACGCAGTATTTT. This gives the protein CSVGGPSGGADTQYF. The genes are TRBV29-1 and TRBJ2-3, with TRBD2 matching 12 bases. J gave up 6 bases and V 4 bases, and 8 bases lay outside the gene matches. Per germline, CDR1 SQVTM and CDR2 ANQGSEA. CDR3 size: 15 residues.

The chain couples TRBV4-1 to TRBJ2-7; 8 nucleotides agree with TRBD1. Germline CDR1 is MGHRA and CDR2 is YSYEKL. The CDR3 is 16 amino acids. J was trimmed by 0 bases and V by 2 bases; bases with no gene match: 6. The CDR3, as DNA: TGCGCCAGCAGCCAACGTCAGGGGGCCTTCTCCTACGAGCAGTACTTC. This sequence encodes CASSQRQGAFSYEQYF.

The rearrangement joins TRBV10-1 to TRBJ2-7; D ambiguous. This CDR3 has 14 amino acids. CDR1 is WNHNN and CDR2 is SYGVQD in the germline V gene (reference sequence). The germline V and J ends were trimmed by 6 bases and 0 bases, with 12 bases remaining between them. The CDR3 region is CASSREYSSYEQYF. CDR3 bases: TGCGCCAGCAGCCGCGAATACAGCTCCTACGAGCAGTACTTC.

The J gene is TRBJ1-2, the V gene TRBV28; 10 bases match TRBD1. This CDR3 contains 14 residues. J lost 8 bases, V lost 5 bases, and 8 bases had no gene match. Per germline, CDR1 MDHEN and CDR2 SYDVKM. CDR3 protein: CASSRDRGWGGYTF. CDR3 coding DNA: TGTGCCAGCAGTAGGGACAGGGGATGGGGCGGCTACACCTTC.